Included here is one T cell receptor (beta chain) sequence, with context. The CDR3 consists of 16 residues. Trimming removed 4 bases from V and 2 bases from J, with 14 bases in between. The germline V gene has CDR1 SEHNR and CDR2 FQNEAQ (reference sequence). These data belong to a study of shared clonotypes between healthy human individuals. At a deep level, the assay was run. Here immunoSEQ multiplex PCR was the method, and the copy in TCRdb shows in-frame clones only, minus some. The repertoire has about half a million clones, approximately 81% of them found once; the top ten carry approximately 12%.

The chain has TRBV7-9 and TRBJ1-4, with D uncertain. Sequencing was performed on PBMCs. This TCR derives from a middle-aged woman in good health. Some clones in this sample may be carry-over from other donors' samples. The CDR3 loop reads CASSSLVGGTNEKLFF. In DNA, the CDR3 is TGTGCCAGCAGCTCCCTCGTCGGAGGGACTAATGAAAAACTGTTTTTT.